The present T cell receptor (beta chain) was sequenced within a study of siplizumab effects on memory and regulatory T cells. Study-wide findings and caveats: Alloreactive sequences tracing back to unstimulated CD4+ memory cells were significantly reduced by siplizumab.

Assay used: immunoSEQ multiplex PCR; TCRdb lists only in-frame clones, some missing. The sample consists of 50,000 or so clones, 80% to 95% of them appearing once. Points on this clone: The antigen is undetermined.

The V end lost 8 bases, the J end lost 4 bases, and 15 bases lay between the germline ends. CDR1 is SGHVS, CDR2 FNYEAQ, per germline. The length of the CDR3 is 14 residues. This receptor was identified in a human donor in good health. The sequencing input was CD8+ T cells sorted from blood. The chain combines TRBV7-6 with TRBJ2-1, with D possibly being TRBD2 (6 bases). CDR3 residues: CASSATAGYNEQFF. Written as DNA, the CDR3 is TGTGCCAGCTCGGCGACGGCGGGATACAATGAGCAGTTCTTC.